A single sample gave rise to the 24 T cell receptor beta chains below, sequenced in a study of vaccination effects on CD4 cells after COVID-19. Clones were read by immunoSEQ multiplex PCR, and TCRdb kept only the in-frame ones, dropping some. The table lists about 25,000 clones, 76% of them singletons. The antigens these receptors bind are not known. After expansion with viral peptide pools in the ViraFEST assay, antigen-specific CD4+ T cells were sequenced. Around day 10 of culture, CD4+ T cells were separated out. Testing of the vaccine recipients showed negative nucleocapsid antibodies and no prior SARS-CoV-2 infection. The sample here was CD4+ T cells from PBMCs cultured with HCoV-NL63 spike peptides, taken before COVID-19 vaccination. The origin of the receptors is a human donor who received a COVID-19 vaccine.

The chain links TRBV5-1 to TRBJ2-3; 9 nucleotides align to TRBD2. The CDR3 has 14 amino acids. The J segment lost 1 base and the V segment lost 7 bases, leaving 4 bases of the junction unmatched. Looked up from germline, CDR1 is SGHRS and CDR2 is YFSETQ. CDR3 sequence (DNA): TGCGCCAGCGGTAGCGGGGGCCGCACAGATACGCAGTATTTT. Translating it yields CASGSGGRTDTQYF.

The gene calls are TRBV6-5 and TRBJ2-7, with 12 bases fitting TRBD2. CDR1 is MNHEY, CDR2 SVGAGI, per germline. The CDR3 covers 15 residues. Trimming took 6 bases from V and 2 from J; bases not matched to a gene: 5. CDR3 coding DNA: TGTGCCAGCAGCCTAGCGGGGGGGCCAACCTACGAGCAGTACTTC. Translation gives CASSLAGGPTYEQYF.

A note on this clone: Different DNA sequences within this sample yield the same CDR3. V gene TRBV19 combines with J gene TRBJ2-5, with TRBD2 as a possible D gene (6 bases). The CDR3 loop spans 15 amino acids. The germline gives CDR1 LNHDA, CDR2 SQIVND (reference sequence). Trimming cost V 1 base and J 2 bases, with 11 bases left between them. CDR3 DNA: TGTGCCAGTAGTATAGGTTGGGCGGGACAAGAGACCCAGTACTTC. Translation gives CASSIGWAGQETQYF.

The rearrangement uses TRBV14 and TRBJ1-2, with TRBD1 identical over 8 bases. The CDR3 length is 15 residues. V dropped 4 bases and J dropped 1; count of bases not matched to a gene: 5. Per the germline V gene, CDR1 is SGHDN and CDR2 is FVKESK. The chain's CDR3 is CASSRLTGVNYGYTF. The DNA of the CDR3 is TGTGCCAGCAGCCGCCTGACAGGGGTTAACTATGGCTACACCTTC.

The chain has TRBV7-9 and TRBJ1-1; possible D gene TRBD1, 6 bases. This CDR3 spans 16 amino acids. Trimming pared 6 bases from V and 1 base from J, leaving 18 bases between. Germline CDR1 is SEHNR and CDR2 is FQNEAQ (reference sequence). CDR3 nucleotide sequence: TGTGCCAGCAGACCTATGCCCCGGGGGCCGAACACTGAAGCTTTCTTT. Amino acids: CASRPMPRGPNTEAFF.

This chain uses TRBV7-7 with TRBJ2-7; tentative D call: TRBD1 (6 bases). Germline V gene lookup returns CDR1 SSHAT and CDR2 FNYEAQ (reference sequence). The germline V and J ends were trimmed by 5 bases and 1 base, with 12 bases remaining between them. The CDR3 spans 14 residues. The CDR3 sequence: CASSQTTGSYEQYF. As DNA, the CDR3 is TGTGCCAGCAGCCAAACGACAGGATCCTACGAGCAGTACTTC. Complete variable domain (other parts from reference TRBV7-7 and TRBJ2-7): GAGVSQSPRYKVTKRGQDVTLRCDPISSHATLYWYQQALGQGPEFLTYFNYEAQPDKSGLPSDRFSAERPEGSISTLTIQRTEQRDSAMYRCASSQTTGSYEQYFGPGTRLTVT.

This clone was seen only once. The CDR3 region is CASTRTDSSYEQYF. The CDR3 DNA reads as TGTGCCAGCACCAGGACGGATAGCTCCTACGAGCAGTACTTC. This chain uses TRBV6-5 with TRBJ2-7, with D unclear. The germline gives CDR1 MNHEY, CDR2 SVGAGI. Trimming left V 7 bases short and J 0 bases short, with 13 bases between. This CDR3 is 14 amino acids long.

The rearrangement links TRBV2 to TRBJ1-6; perhaps TRBD1 as D (5 bases). Trimming removed 4 bases at V and 7 bases at J, with 14 bases between. This CDR3 is 15 amino acids long. Germline V gene sequence: CDR1 SNHLY, CDR2 FYNNEI. Here the CDR3 DNA reads TGTGCCAGCAGTGGGTGGGCCAGGGAAAATTCACCCCTCCACTTT. It is translated as CASSGWARENSPLHF.

V usage is TRBV7-6 and J usage is TRBJ2-1, with 8 positions matching TRBD2. In germline, CDR1 is SGHVS, CDR2 FNYEAQ. The CDR3 totals 16 residues. The V and J ends lost 5 bases and 7 bases, in that order; junction bases with no gene match: 13. The CDR3 DNA reads as TGTGCCAGCAGCCCCACCTCCATAGCGGGGACTAATGAGCAGTTCTTC. Protein product: CASSPTSIAGTNEQFF.

This clone counts as large. V gene TRBV12-5 combines with J gene TRBJ1-2; TRBD1 matches 8 bases. Trimming at V came to 5 bases and at J to 8 bases, leaving 7 bases not matched to a gene. The germline gives CDR1 LGHNT, CDR2 FRNRAP. The CDR3 totals 13 residues. The CDR3 is CASGHGQGEGYTF. CDR3 coding DNA: TGTGCTAGTGGTCACGGACAGGGAGAGGGCTACACCTTC.

This chain connects TRBV10-3 to TRBJ2-7; unclear D gene. V lost 3 bases, J lost 3 bases, and 6 bases lay in between. Germline-derived CDR1 and CDR2 are ENHRY and SYGVKD. The CDR3 runs 12 residues. CDR3 sequence reads: CAISEGHYEQYF. The CDR3 DNA sequence: TGTGCCATCAGTGAAGGGCACTACGAGCAGTACTTC.

The chain carries TRBV5-4 and TRBJ2-5, with TRBD2 matching over 8 bases. Germline trimming cut 3 bases from V and 7 bases from J; bases unmatched to any gene: 11. There are 15 residues in the CDR3. The V gene's germline CDR1 is SGHNT and CDR2 YYREEE (reference sequence). In DNA form, the CDR3 reads TGTGCCAGCAGCTGGATCGGACTAGCTGAGAGGACCCAGTACTTC. Translated: CASSWIGLAERTQYF.

The chain combines TRBV10-2 with TRBJ1-4, with 10 bases fitting TRBD1. The CDR3 is 13 amino acids. V lost 8 bases and J lost 7; bases outside the gene matches: 4. The germline gives CDR1 WSHSY, CDR2 SAAADI. DNA for the CDR3: TGCGCCAGCGCGGGACAGGGGAGTGAAAAACTGTTTTTT. This sequence encodes CASAGQGSEKLFF.

About this clone: Other DNA sequences in this sample translate to the same CDR3. This chain uses TRBV7-9 with TRBJ2-5; weak D call: TRBD2 (6 bases). The germline V and J ends were trimmed by 0 bases and 2 bases, with 7 bases remaining between them. The CDR3 totals 14 residues. Germline lookup yields CDR1 SEHNR and CDR2 FQNEAQ (reference sequence). CDR3 coding DNA: TGTGCCAGCAGCTTAGCTGGGGGGCAAGAGACCCAGTACTTC. This gives the protein CASSLAGGQETQYF.

The chain recombines TRBV6-5 with TRBJ1-5; no firm D call. This CDR3 has 13 amino acids. Trimming stripped 6 bases from V and 0 bases from J, with 6 bases between. The germline V gene encodes CDR1 MNHEY and CDR2 SVGAGI. The CDR3 DNA reads TGTGCCAGCAGGATGAATAGCAATCAGCCCCAGCATTTT. It translates to CASRMNSNQPQHF.

There are a few counts of this clone. The chain employs TRBV19 and TRBJ2-1; 7 nucleotides agree with TRBD2. CDR3 length equals 15 residues. V shed 7 bases, J shed 0 bases, and the junction held 6 bases outside the gene matches. Germline V gives CDR1 LNHDA, CDR2 SQIVND (reference sequence). The chain's CDR3 is CASTISGASYNEQFF. CDR3 nucleotide sequence: TGTGCCAGTACCATAAGCGGGGCCTCCTACAATGAGCAGTTCTTC.

This clone was detected once. The V call is TRBV4-2, the J call TRBJ2-3, with 13 bases fitting TRBD2. Losses at the gene ends were 4 bases for V and 3 bases for J; bases not matched to a gene: 10. The CDR3 consists of 18 residues. Germline V lookup: CDR1 LGHNA, CDR2 YNFKEQ. The CDR3 here is CASSLAGLAGLGTDTQYF. The CDR3 DNA sequence: TGTGCCAGCAGCCTTGCGGGACTAGCGGGATTAGGGACAGATACGCAGTATTTT.

The chain is built from TRBV28 and TRBJ1-5; unclear D gene. This CDR3 has 12 residues. In germline, CDR1 is MDHEN, CDR2 SYDVKM. V was pared by 6 bases and J by 1 base, with 4 bases between. The CDR3 is CASRGSNQPQHF. In DNA, the CDR3 is TGTGCCAGCAGGGGCAGCAATCAGCCCCAGCATTTT.

The chain carries TRBV12-3 or TRBV12-4 and TRBJ1-5; D remains unclear. Trimming took 2 bases from V and 5 from J, leaving 4 bases between them. The CDR3 extends over 12 amino acids. CDR3 nucleotides: TGTGCCAGCAGTTTAAGGGATCAGCCCCAGCATTTT. It is translated as CASSLRDQPQHF.

Worth noting for this clone: This sample also contains other DNA sequences that code for the same CDR3. The genes are TRBV6-1 and TRBJ1-5, with a tentative D call TRBD1 (6 bases). CDR1 and CDR2 from the germline V gene are MNHNS and SASEGT. The CDR3 runs to 14 residues. V lost 0 bases to trimming and J lost 7 bases, with 10 bases between them. CDR3 in DNA: TGTGCCAGCAGTGAAGCAGGGGGGGGACAGCCCCAGCATTTT. As protein: CASSEAGGGQPQHF.

This chain uses TRBV6-2 or TRBV6-3 with TRBJ1-1; possible D gene TRBD1, 6 bases. Per germline, CDR1 MNHEY and CDR2 SVGEGT. CDR3 length: 14 amino acids. Deletions cut 5 bases from V and 4 bases from J, with 14 bases between. The CDR3 DNA is TGTGCCAGCAGTCACAGGGAGGGCGGCACTGAAGCTTTCTTT. Translating it yields CASSHREGGTEAFF.

The chain recombines TRBV19 with TRBJ2-5, with TRBD2 matching over 10 bases. CDR3 size: 15 residues. Germline V gene lookup returns CDR1 LNHDA and CDR2 SQIVND (reference sequence). V shed 6 bases and J 2 bases; nucleotides not matched to a gene: 6. DNA for the CDR3: TGTGCCAGTAGCTCCGGGACTAGCGCACAAGAGACCCAGTACTTC. Translated: CASSSGTSAQETQYF.

V usage is TRBV19 and J usage is TRBJ1-6; D ambiguous. The CDR3 is 12 residues long. V gave up 5 bases and J gave up 9 bases, with 8 bases separating them. Looked up from germline, CDR1 is LNHDA and CDR2 is SQIVND (reference sequence). The DNA for the CDR3 is TGTGCCAGTAGTTCCTTCGGTTCACCCCTCCACTTT. This encodes CASSSFGSPLHF.

In its sample, this clone is large (0.1 to 1%). This chain's CDR3 is CASGSGQGAGYTF. The DNA for the CDR3 is TGTGCTAGTGGCTCGGGACAGGGTGCTGGCTACACCTTC. The rearrangement joins TRBV12-5 to TRBJ1-2; 9 nucleotides match TRBD1. The germline V gene encodes CDR1 LGHNT and CDR2 FRNRAP. V lost 6 bases and J lost 7; bases outside the gene matches: 6. This CDR3 region has 13 residues. The full variable domain, completed using reference TRBV12-5 and TRBJ1-2, is DARVTQTPRHKVTEMGQEVTMRCQPILGHNTVFWYRQTMMQGLELLAYFRNRAPLDDSGMPKDRFSAEMPDATLATLKIQPSEPRDSAVYFCASGSGQGAGYTFGSGTRLTVV.